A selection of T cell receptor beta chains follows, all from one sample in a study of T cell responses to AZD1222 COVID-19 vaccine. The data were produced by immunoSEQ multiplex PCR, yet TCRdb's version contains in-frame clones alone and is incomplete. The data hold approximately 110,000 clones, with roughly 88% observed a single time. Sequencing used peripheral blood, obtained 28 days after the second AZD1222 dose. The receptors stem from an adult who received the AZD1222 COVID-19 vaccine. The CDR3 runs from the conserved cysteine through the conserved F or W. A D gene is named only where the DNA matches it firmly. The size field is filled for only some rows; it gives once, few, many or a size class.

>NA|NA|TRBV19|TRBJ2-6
TGTGCCAGTAGTAGCGGGCCAAACCGGCGCTCTGGGGCCAACGTCCTGACTTTC
CASSSGPNRRSGANVLTF
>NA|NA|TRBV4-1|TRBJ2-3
TGCGCCAGCAGCCAATCACTTGGCACAGATACGCAGTATTTT
CASSQSLGTDTQYF
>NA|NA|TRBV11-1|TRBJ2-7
TGTGCCAGCAGTACACCGGGACAAAAGAACGAGCAGTACTTC
CASSTPGQKNEQYF
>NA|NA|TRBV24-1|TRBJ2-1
TGTGCCACCAGTGATTTGTCAGGGACTCCTAGGTTCTTC
CATSDLSGTPRFF
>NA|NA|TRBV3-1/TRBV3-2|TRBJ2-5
TGTGCCAGCAGCCAAGACGCAGGGGGGTACGAGACCCAGTACTTC
CASSQDAGGYETQYF
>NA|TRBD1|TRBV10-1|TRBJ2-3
TGCGCCAGCAGTGACTGGACAGGGGGCACAGATACGCAGTATTTT
CASSDWTGGTDTQYF
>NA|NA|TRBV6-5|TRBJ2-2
TGTGCCAGCCCGCGGGACAGTTATTACACCGGGGAGCTGTTTTTT
CASPRDSYYTGELFF
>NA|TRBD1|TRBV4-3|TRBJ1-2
TGCGCCAGCAGCCAAGCCCCGGGACAGCCTGGTGGCTACACCTTC
CASSQAPGQPGGYTF
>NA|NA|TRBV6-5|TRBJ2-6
TGTGCCAGCAGTCCTAACAGGGCTGGGGCCAACGTCCTGACTTTC
CASSPNRAGANVLTF
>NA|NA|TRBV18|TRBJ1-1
TGTGCCAGCTCACCGGGCAGGGAGAAGAACACTGAAGCTTTCTTT
CASSPGREKNTEAFF
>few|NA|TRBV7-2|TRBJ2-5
TGTGCCAGCAGCTTTTGGGGGTCCCAAGAGACCCAGTACTTC
CASSFWGSQETQYF
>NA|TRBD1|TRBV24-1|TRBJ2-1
TGTGCCACCAGTGACTCCCCGATGACAGGGGCGTACAATGAGCAGTTCTTC
CATSDSPMTGAYNEQFF
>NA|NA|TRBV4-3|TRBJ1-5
TGCGCCAGCAGCCAAGATATGGGACAGCCCCAGCATTTT
CASSQDMGQPQHF
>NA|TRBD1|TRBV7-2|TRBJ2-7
TGTGCCAGCAGCTTCGGACAGGTCTACGAGCAGTACTTC
CASSFGQVYEQYF
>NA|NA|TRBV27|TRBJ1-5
TGTGCCAGCGGCGGAAAATTAAATCAGCCCCAGCATTTT
CASGGKLNQPQHF
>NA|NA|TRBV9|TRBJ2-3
TGTGCCAGCAGCGTAGCTAACCAGATAAGCACAGATACGCAGTATTTT
CASSVANQISTDTQYF
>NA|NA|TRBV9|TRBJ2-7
TGTGCCAGCAGCGGGGGCGACAGCAGCTTTGACGAGCAGTACTTC
CASSGGDSSFDEQYF
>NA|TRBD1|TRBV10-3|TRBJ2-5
TGTGCCATCATGGGGACAGGGGGAATTGGAGAGACCCAGTACTTC
CAIMGTGGIGETQYF
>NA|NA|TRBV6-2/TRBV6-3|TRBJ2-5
TGTGCCAGCAGCCCCCGGCCCGAGACCCAGTACTTC
CASSPRPETQYF
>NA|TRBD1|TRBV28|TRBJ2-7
TGTGCCAGCAGTTCCCCGGGACAGGTCTCCTACGAGCAGTACTTC
CASSSPGQVSYEQYF
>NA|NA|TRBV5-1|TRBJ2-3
TGCGCCAGCAGCTTGAGTTCCGGACTACAGGATACGCAGTATTTT
CASSLSSGLQDTQYF
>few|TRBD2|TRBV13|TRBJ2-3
TGTGCCAGCAGCTTACGGGCGGGGGGGCTGGTAGATACGCAGTATTTT
CASSLRAGGLVDTQYF
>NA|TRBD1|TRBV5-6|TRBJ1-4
TGTGCCAGCAGCACTATACAGGGGTTGAGTGAAAAACTGTTTTTT
CASSTIQGLSEKLFF
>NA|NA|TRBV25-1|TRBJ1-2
TGTGCCAGCAGTCCAACAGGAGATTACAACTATGGCTACACCTTC
CASSPTGDYNYGYTF
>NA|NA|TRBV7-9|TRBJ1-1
TGTGCCAGCAGCTTAGCGGGGCAGGGGTTCACTGAAGCTTTCTTT
CASSLAGQGFTEAFF
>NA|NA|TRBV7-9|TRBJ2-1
TGTGCCAGCAGCTTAGGTTTAGCTTCGAGGGGTGAGCAGTTCTTC
CASSLGLASRGEQFF
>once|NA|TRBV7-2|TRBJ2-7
TGTGCCAGCAGCTTAGACGGGAGTTCCGAGCAGTACTTC
CASSLDGSSEQYF
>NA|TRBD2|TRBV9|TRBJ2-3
TGTGCCAGCAGCACCGGACTAGCGGGGGCGGGGGATACGCAGTATTTT
CASSTGLAGAGDTQYF
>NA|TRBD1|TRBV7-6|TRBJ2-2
TGTGCCAGCAGCTTAGAGGCAGGGGGCAATACCGGGGAGCTGTTTTTT
CASSLEAGGNTGELFF
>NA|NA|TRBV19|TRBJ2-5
TGTGCCAGTAGTATAGACAGGGAAAAGACCCAGTACTTC
CASSIDREKTQYF
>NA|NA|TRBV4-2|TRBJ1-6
TGTGCCAGCAAGGCCGGCCAATATAATTCACCCCTCCACTTT
CASKAGQYNSPLHF
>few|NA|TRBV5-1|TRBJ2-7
TGCGCCAGCAGCAACCTGGGAGGAGGCTACGAGCAGTACTTC
CASSNLGGGYEQYF
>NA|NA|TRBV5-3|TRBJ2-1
TGTGCCAGAAGCCCGGGACAGCCTAGCGCCTACAATGAGCAGTTCTTC
CARSPGQPSAYNEQFF
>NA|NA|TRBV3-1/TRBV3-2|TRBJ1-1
TGTGCCAGCAGCCAAGAGTGGAGTGAAGCTTTCTTT
CASSQEWSEAFF
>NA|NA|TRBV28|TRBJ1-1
TGTGCCAGCAGACTCGGGGGTGGTGAAGCTTTCTTT
CASRLGGGEAFF
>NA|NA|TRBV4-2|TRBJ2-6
TGTGCCAGCAGCCAAGAAGAGGGGCTCGGGGCCAACGTCCTGACTTTC
CASSQEEGLGANVLTF
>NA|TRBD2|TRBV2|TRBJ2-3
TGTGCCAGCACCCCTAGCGGGGAATTGGGGGCGCAGTATTTT
CASTPSGELGAQYF
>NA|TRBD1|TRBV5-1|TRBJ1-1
TGCGCCAGCAGGTGGACAGGATCGAACACTGAAGCTTTCTTT
CASRWTGSNTEAFF
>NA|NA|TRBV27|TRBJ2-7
TGTGCCAGCAGGAATGATGGGAGGCCTAGTTTGGAGCAGTACTTC
CASRNDGRPSLEQYF
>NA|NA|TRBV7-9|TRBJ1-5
TGTGCCAGCAGCCCGAGGGGGGGCGAAGTTCAGCCCCAGCATTTT
CASSPRGGEVQPQHF
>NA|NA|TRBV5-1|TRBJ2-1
TGCGCCAGCAGCGGGGGGTCCTACAATGAGCAGTTCTTC
CASSGGSYNEQFF
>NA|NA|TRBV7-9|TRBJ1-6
TGTGCCAGCCAGGGCGTAGATTCACCCCTCCACTTT
CASQGVDSPLHF
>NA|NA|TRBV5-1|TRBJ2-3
TGCGCCAGCAGCTTGTATAGCACTAATACGCAGTATTTT
CASSLYSTNTQYF
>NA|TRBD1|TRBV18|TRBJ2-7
TGTGCCAGCTCACCACCACAGGGGGGCTACGAGCAGTACTTC
CASSPPQGGYEQYF